This T cell receptor beta chain was captured in a study of spatial heterogeneity in lung cancer. On the study more broadly: PBMC collected at follow-up were sequenced when available, a median of around 2 years after resection. Detected sequences consistently included more beta-chain ones than alpha-chain ones.

TCRdb recomputed calls from the 5' RACE reads with MiXCR, one row per CDR3 protein. The sample lists fewer than 1,200 distinct CDR3 sequences; under 50% were seen once. Time point meaning: blood at routine non-recurrence follow-up after resection. Study-wide points: Resection blood, more than follow-up blood, showed ubiquitous expanded tumor TCRs.

The germline CDR1 and CDR2 sequences are SGHDT and YYEEEE. This CDR3 contains 13 residues. The V gene lost 0 bases and the J gene lost 3 bases, with 7 bases spanning the gap. Points on this clonotype: Its target is not known. This beta chain lies outside the target of a library built for alpha chains; its clone size means little.

The source of this sequence is a female donor with early-stage non-small cell lung cancer. The rearrangement links TRBV5-6 to TRBJ2-7, with D unclear. Here the sequenced sample was PBMCs, taken at follow-up. This CDR3 reads CASSLDTDYEQYF. DNA of the CDR3: TGTGCCAGCAGCTTGGACACGGACTACGAGCAGTACTTC.